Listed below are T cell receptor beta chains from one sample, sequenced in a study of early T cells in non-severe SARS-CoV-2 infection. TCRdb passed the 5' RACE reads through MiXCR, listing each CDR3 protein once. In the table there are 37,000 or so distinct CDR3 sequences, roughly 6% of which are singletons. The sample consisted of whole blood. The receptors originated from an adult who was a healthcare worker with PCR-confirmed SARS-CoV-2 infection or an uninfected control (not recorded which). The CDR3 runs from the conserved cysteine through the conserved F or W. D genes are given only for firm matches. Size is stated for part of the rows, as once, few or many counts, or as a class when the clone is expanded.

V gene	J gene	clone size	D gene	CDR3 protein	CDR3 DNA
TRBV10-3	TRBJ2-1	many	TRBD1	CAISDGQGSWGSEQFF	TGTGCCATCAGTGACGGACAGGGGTCGTGGGGGAGTGAGCAGTTCTTC
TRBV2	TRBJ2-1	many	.	CASSDQDYQTNNEQFF	TGTGCCAGCAGTGATCAAGACTACCAGACGAACAATGAGCAGTTCTTC
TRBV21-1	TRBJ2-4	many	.	CASSKFVSAVVAKNIQYF	TGTGCCAGCAGCAAGTTCGTGTCAGCCGTAGTGGCCAAAAACATTCAGTACTTC
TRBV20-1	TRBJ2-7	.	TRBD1	CSAGTAVNYEQYF	TGCAGTGCCGGGACAGCCGTCAACTACGAGCAGTACTTC
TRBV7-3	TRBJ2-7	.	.	CASSFTPSGEQYF	TGTGCCAGCAGCTTCACACCGTCCGGTGAGCAGTACTTC
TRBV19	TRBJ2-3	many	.	CASSINRATDTQYF	TGTGCCAGTAGTATAAACAGGGCCACAGATACGCAGTATTTT
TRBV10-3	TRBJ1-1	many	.	CAISGRRLAGTEAFF	TGTGCCATCAGTGGAAGGCGGCTCGCGGGGACTGAAGCTTTCTTT
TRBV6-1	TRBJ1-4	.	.	CASADRSGEKLFF	TGTGCCAGCGCAGACAGGTCGGGTGAAAAACTGTTTTTT
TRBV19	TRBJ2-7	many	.	CASSIGGAGAAPYEQYF	TGTGCCAGTAGTATAGGAGGGGCAGGGGCCGCCCCCTACGAGCAGTACTTC
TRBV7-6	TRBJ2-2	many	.	CASSPYISGAGELFF	TGTGCCAGCAGCCCGTATATCTCGGGGGCCGGGGAGCTGTTTTTT
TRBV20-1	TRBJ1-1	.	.	CSARLDGNTEAFF	TGCAGTGCTAGACTGGACGGAAACACTGAAGCTTTCTTT
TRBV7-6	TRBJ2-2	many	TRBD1	CASSLADRVAGELFF	TGTGCCAGCAGCTTAGCGGACAGGGTTGCCGGGGAGCTGTTTTTT
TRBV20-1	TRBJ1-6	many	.	CSARGRGSGSKNSPLHF	TGCAGTGCTAGAGGAAGAGGGTCCGGGTCGAAAAATTCACCCCTCCACTTT
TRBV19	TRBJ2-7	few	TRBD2	CASSITREGEQYF	TGTGCCAGTAGTATTACCAGGGAGGGAGAGCAGTACTTC
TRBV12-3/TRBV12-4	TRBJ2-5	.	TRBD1	CASSWGQSEETQYF	TGTGCCAGCAGTTGGGGACAGAGCGAGGAGACCCAGTACTTC
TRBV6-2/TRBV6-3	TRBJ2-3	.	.	CASSYPPSGWVDTQYF	TGTGCCAGCAGTTACCCCCCTTCGGGGTGGGTAGATACGCAGTATTTT
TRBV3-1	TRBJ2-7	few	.	CASSQALARSYEQYF	TGTGCCAGCAGCCAAGCGCTAGCGCGCTCCTACGAGCAGTACTTC
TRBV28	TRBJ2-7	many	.	CASTGQSIDEQYF	TGTGCCAGTACCGGGCAAAGCATCGACGAGCAGTACTTC
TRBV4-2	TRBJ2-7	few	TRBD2	CASSQDVAGDSYEQYF	TGTGCCAGCAGCCAAGATGTAGCGGGGGACTCCTACGAGCAGTACTTC
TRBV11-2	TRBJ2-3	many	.	CASSLNPATSTDTQYF	TGTGCCAGCAGCTTAAACCCGGCAACCAGCACAGATACGCAGTATTTT
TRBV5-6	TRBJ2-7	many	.	CASSQSYEQYF	TGTGCCAGCAGCCAGTCCTACGAGCAGTACTTC
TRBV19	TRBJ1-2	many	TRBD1	CATMTGSANNYGYTF	TGTGCCACAATGACAGGGTCAGCAAATAACTATGGCTACACCTTC
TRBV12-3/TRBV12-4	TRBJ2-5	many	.	CASTNGVGRETQYF	TGTGCCAGCACCAACGGGGTAGGCAGGGAGACCCAGTACTTC
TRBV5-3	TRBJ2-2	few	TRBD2	CARSFPGLELNTGELFF	TGTGCCAGAAGTTTTCCGGGACTAGAGCTGAACACCGGGGAGCTGTTTTTT
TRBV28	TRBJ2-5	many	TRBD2	CASSLSKIRTSLPYQETQYF	TGTGCCAGCAGTTTATCCAAGATACGGACTAGCCTACCGTACCAAGAGACCCAGTACTTC
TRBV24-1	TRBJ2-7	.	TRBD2	CATSDSTSGAYEQYF	TGTGCCACCAGTGATTCGACTAGCGGTGCGTACGAGCAGTACTTC
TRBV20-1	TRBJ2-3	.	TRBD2	CSARDFFHSGRFTDTQYF	TGCAGTGCTAGAGATTTCTTCCATAGCGGGAGGTTTACAGATACGCAGTATTTT
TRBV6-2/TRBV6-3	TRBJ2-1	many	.	CATTLGGTYNEQFF	TGTGCCACCACTTTAGGGGGTACTTACAATGAGCAGTTCTTC
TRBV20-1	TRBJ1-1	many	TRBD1	CSARDFDRQGGTEAFF	TGCAGTGCTAGAGATTTCGACCGACAGGGCGGGACTGAAGCTTTCTTT
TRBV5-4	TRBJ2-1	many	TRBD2	CASSLEVAGGNEQFF	TGTGCCAGCAGCTTGGAGGTAGCGGGAGGTAATGAGCAGTTCTTC
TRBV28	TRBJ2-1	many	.	CASSPPVGAVTYNEQFF	TGTGCCAGCAGTCCCCCGGTAGGAGCGGTGACCTACAATGAGCAGTTCTTC
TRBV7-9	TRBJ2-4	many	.	CASSQFGSGMGNIQYF	TGTGCCAGCAGCCAATTTGGTTCGGGAATGGGGAACATTCAGTACTTC
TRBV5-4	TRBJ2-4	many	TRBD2	CASSLASGRTKNIQYF	TGTGCCAGCAGCTTGGCAAGCGGGAGAACCAAAAACATTCAGTACTTC
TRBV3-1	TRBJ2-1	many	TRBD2	CASSQDSGRNEQFF	TGTGCCAGCAGCCAAGATAGCGGGAGGAATGAGCAGTTCTTC
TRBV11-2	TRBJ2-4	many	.	CASRMGGWDIQYF	TGTGCCAGCCGGATGGGGGGCTGGGACATTCAGTACTTC
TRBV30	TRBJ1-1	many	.	CAWARASTEAFF	TGTGCCTGGGCCAGGGCGAGCACTGAAGCTTTCTTT
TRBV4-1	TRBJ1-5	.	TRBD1	CASSQVGQGASGIGPQHF	TGCGCCAGCAGCCAAGTAGGGCAGGGGGCATCCGGAATCGGGCCCCAGCATTTT
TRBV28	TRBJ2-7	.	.	CASSLGQFYEQYF	TGTGCCAGCAGTTTAGGACAGTTCTACGAGCAGTACTTC
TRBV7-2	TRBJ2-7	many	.	CASSLVGGDWSYEQYF	TGTGCCAGCAGCTTAGTAGGAGGGGACTGGTCCTACGAGCAGTACTTC
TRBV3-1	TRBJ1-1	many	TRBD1	CASSLRQGGTEAFF	TGTGCCAGCAGCCTCCGACAGGGTGGCACTGAAGCTTTCTTT
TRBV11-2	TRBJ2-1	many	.	CVSSSRDPEQFF	TGTGTCAGCAGCAGCCGGGACCCTGAGCAGTTCTTC
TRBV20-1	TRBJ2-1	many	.	CSARAPNAVYNEQFF	TGCAGTGCTAGAGCCCCGAACGCCGTTTACAATGAGCAGTTCTTC
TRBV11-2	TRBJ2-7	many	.	CASSLVLASYEQYF	TGTGCCAGCAGCTTAGTCCTGGCCTCCTACGAGCAGTACTTC
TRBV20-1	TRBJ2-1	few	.	CSVPDVNYNEQFF	TGCAGTGTTCCGGACGTTAATTACAATGAGCAGTTCTTC
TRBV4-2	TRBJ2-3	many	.	CASSQTDTQYF	TGTGCCAGCAGCCAGACAGATACGCAGTATTTT
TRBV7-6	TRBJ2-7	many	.	CASSLIQGGVAEQYF	TGTGCCAGCAGCTTAATCCAGGGCGGTGTGGCCGAGCAGTACTTC
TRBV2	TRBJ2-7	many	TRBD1	CASNYRGRDEQYF	TGTGCCAGCAATTACAGGGGAAGAGACGAGCAGTACTTC
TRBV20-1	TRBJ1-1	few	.	CSARDRGGEAFF	TGCAGTGCTAGAGATCGGGGAGGTGAAGCTTTCTTT
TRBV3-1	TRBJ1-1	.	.	CASSQEMGTEAFF	TGTGCCAGCAGCCAAGAAATGGGCACTGAAGCTTTCTTT
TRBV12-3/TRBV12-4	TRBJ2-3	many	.	CASSEYGTRRTDTQYF	TGTGCCAGCAGTGAATACGGGACTCGCCGCACAGATACGCAGTATTTT
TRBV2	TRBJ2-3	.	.	CASSRETTDTQYF	TGTGCCAGCAGTAGGGAGACGACAGATACGCAGTATTTT
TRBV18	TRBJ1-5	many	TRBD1	CASSRDREPQHF	TGTGCCAGCTCCCGGGACAGGGAGCCCCAGCATTTT
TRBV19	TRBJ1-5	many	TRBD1	CASSMVGQGTSQPQHF	TGTGCCAGTAGTATGGTGGGACAGGGGACTAGCCAGCCCCAGCATTTT
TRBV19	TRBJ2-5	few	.	CASSIEETQYF	TGTGCCAGTAGTATCGAAGAGACCCAGTACTTC
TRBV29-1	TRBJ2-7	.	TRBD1	CSAVGQGAYEQYF	TGCAGCGCTGTGGGACAGGGGGCCTACGAGCAGTACTTC